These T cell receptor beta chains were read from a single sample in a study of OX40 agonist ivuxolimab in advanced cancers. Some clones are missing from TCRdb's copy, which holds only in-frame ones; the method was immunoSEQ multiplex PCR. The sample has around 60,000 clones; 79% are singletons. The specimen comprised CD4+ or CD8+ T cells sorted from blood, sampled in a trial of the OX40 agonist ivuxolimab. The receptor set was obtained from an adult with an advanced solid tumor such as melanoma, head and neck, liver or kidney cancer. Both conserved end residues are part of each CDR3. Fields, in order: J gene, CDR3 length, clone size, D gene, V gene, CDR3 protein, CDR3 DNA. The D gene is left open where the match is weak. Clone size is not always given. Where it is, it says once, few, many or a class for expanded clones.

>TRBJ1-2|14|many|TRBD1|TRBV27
CASSLAGGNYGYTF
TGTGCCAGCAGTTTAGCAGGGGGCAACTATGGCTACACCTTC
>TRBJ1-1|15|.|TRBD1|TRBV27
CASSTRDRVVTEAFF
TGTGCCAGCAGTACCCGGGACAGGGTAGTGACTGAAGCTTTCTTT
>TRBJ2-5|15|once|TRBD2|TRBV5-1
CASSLASGGQETQYF
TGCGCCAGCAGCTTGGCTAGCGGGGGACAAGAGACCCAGTACTTC
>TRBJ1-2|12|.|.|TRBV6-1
CASSDGPYGYTF
TGTGCCAGCAGTGACGGCCCCTATGGCTACACCTTC
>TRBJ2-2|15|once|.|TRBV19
CASTTGTEYTGELFF
TGTGCCAGTACCACAGGGACCGAGTACACCGGGGAGCTGTTTTTT
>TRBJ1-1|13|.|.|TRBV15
CATSRGQYTEAFF
TGTGCCACCAGCAGAGGACAGTACACTGAAGCTTTCTTT
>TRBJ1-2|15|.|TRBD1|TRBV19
CASSLYGQGAYGYTF
TGTGCCAGTAGTCTTTACGGACAGGGTGCCTATGGCTACACCTTC
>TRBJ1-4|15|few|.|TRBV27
CASRNSWGSNEKLFF
TGTGCCAGCAGGAACTCGTGGGGTTCTAATGAAAAACTGTTTTTT
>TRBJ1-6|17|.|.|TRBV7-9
CASSLGQGGADNSPLHF
TGTGCCAGCAGCTTAGGCCAAGGGGGGGCGGATAATTCACCCCTCCACTTT
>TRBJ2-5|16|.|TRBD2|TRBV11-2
CASTGGIAGGLETQYF
TGTGCCAGCACGGGCGGGATAGCGGGAGGTCTAGAGACCCAGTACTTC
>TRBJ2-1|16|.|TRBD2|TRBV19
CASSILQSSGYNEQFF
TGTGCCAGTAGTATACTCCAGTCTAGCGGATACAATGAGCAGTTCTTC
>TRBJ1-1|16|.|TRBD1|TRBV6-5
CASSSGQGGKNTEAFF
TGTGCCAGCAGTTCCGGACAGGGGGGCAAGAACACTGAAGCTTTCTTT
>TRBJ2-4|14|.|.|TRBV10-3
CAISERGDENIQYF
TGTGCCATCAGTGAAAGGGGAGACGAAAACATTCAGTACTTC
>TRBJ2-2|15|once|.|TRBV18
CASSPENRNTGELFF
TGTGCCAGCTCCCCCGAGAATCGGAACACCGGGGAGCTGTTTTTT
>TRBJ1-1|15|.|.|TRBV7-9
CASSPPWGVDTEAFF
TGTGCCAGCAGCCCACCCTGGGGGGTGGACACTGAAGCTTTCTTT
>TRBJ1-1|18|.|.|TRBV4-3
CASTPLGGRGGSGVEAFF
TGCGCCAGCACCCCCTTAGGCGGCAGGGGAGGGTCGGGTGTTGAAGCTTTCTTT
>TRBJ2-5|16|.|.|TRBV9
CASSVVGTSMRETQYF
TGTGCCAGCAGCGTAGTGGGAACGTCCATGCGAGAGACCCAGTACTTC
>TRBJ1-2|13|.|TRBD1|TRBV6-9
CASSLGTGYGYTF
TGTGCCAGCAGTCTAGGGACAGGCTATGGCTACACCTTC
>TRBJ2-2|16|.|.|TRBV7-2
CASSLSLAGNTGELFF
TGTGCCAGCAGCTTAAGTCTTGCGGGAAACACCGGGGAGCTGTTTTTT
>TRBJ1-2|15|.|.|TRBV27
CASRGRTAANYGYTF
TGTGCCAGCAGGGGGAGGACAGCAGCTAACTATGGCTACACCTTC
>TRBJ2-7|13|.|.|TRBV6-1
CASSSGGYSEQYF
TGTGCCAGCAGTTCCGGCGGGTATAGCGAGCAGTACTTC
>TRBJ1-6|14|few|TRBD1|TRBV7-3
CASSQTGVNSPLHF
TGTGCCAGCAGTCAGACAGGGGTCAATTCACCCCTCCACTTT
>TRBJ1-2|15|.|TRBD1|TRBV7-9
CASSLESGQGAFYTF
TGTGCCAGCAGCTTAGAAAGTGGACAGGGCGCTTTCTACACCTTC
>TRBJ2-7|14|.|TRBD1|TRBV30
CAWSPGQGEYEQYF
TGTGCCTGGAGTCCCGGACAGGGGGAATACGAGCAGTACTTC
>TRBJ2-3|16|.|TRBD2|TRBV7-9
CASSSGLAGATDTQYF
TGTGCCAGCAGCTCCGGACTAGCGGGAGCTACAGATACGCAGTATTTT
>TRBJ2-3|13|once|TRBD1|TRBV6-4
CASSYRGGDTQYF
TGTGCCAGCAGTTACAGGGGCGGGGATACGCAGTATTTT
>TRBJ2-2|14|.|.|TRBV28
CASKGTLDTGELFF
TGTGCCAGCAAGGGGACGCTTGACACCGGGGAGCTGTTTTTT
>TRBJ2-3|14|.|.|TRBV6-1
CASFIREIKDTQYF
TGTGCCAGCTTTATACGGGAGATAAAAGATACGCAGTATTTT
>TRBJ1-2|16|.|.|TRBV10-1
CASSRVGACGYYGYTF
TGCGCCAGCAGCCGAGTCGGGGCTTGCGGATACTATGGCTACACCTTC
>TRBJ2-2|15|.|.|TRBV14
CASSTGTRNTGELFF
TGTGCCAGCAGCACCGGGACACGGAACACCGGGGAGCTGTTTTTT
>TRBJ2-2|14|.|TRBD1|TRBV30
CAWWGQGSHGELFF
TGTGCCTGGTGGGGACAGGGGTCGCACGGGGAGCTGTTTTTT
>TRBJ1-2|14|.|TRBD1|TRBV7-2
CASSFTTGSVDYTF
TGTGCCAGCAGCTTTACGACAGGGTCCGTTGACTACACCTTC
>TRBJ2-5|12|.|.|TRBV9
CASSPGQETQYF
TGTGCCAGCAGCCCGGGGCAAGAGACCCAGTACTTC
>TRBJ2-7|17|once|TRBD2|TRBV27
CASSPPGTSGRPYEQYF
TGTGCCAGCAGTCCCCCCGGGACTAGCGGTCGACCCTACGAGCAGTACTTC
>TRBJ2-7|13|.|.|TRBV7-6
CASSFAGSYEQYF
TGTGCCAGCAGCTTTGCTGGCTCCTACGAGCAGTACTTC
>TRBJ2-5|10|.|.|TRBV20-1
CSATRETQYF
TGCAGTGCCACCCGGGAGACCCAGTACTTC
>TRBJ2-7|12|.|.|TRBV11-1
CALYGPSGEQYF
TGTGCCCTGTACGGGCCGTCGGGCGAGCAGTACTTC
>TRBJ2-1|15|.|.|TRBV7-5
CVRRLTGNFHNEQFF
TGTGTCAGAAGACTTACAGGTAATTTTCACAATGAGCAGTTCTTC
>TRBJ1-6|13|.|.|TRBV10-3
CAIGDSVNSPLHF
TGTGCCATCGGCGACTCAGTGAATTCACCCCTCCACTTT
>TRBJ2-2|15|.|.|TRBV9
CASSGGTTNTGELFF
TGTGCCAGCAGCGGCGGGACAACGAACACCGGGGAGCTGTTTTTT
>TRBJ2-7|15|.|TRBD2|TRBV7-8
CASSPGLAGAYEQYF
TGTGCCAGCAGCCCCGGACTAGCGGGAGCATACGAGCAGTACTTC
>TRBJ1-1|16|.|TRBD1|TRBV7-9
CASSLAQTLTGVPAFF
TGTGCCAGCAGCTTAGCGCAAACTCTCACAGGGGTCCCGGCTTTCTTT
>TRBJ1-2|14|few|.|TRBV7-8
CASSLGYRDYGYTF
TGTGCCAGCAGCTTAGGGTACAGGGACTATGGCTACACCTTC
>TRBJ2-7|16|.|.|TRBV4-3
CASSQEFGTSGSEQYF
TGCGCCAGCAGCCAAGAATTCGGGACCTCTGGATCCGAGCAGTACTTC
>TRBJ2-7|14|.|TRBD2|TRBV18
CASSPSTSGAEQYF
TGTGCCAGCTCACCAAGTACTAGCGGGGCCGAGCAGTACTTC
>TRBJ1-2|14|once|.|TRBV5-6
CASSTPGLPYGYTF
TGTGCCAGCAGCACACCGGGACTACCCTATGGCTACACCTTC
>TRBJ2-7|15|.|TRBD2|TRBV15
CATSSRAGGLYEQYF
TGTGCCACCAGCTCCCGAGCGGGAGGCCTCTACGAGCAGTACTTC
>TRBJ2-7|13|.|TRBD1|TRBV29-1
CSVGDSRSYEQYF
TGCAGCGTTGGGGACAGCCGCTCCTACGAGCAGTACTTC
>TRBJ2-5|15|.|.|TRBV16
CASRPGGGAEETQYF
TGTGCCAGCCGGCCCGGGGGCGGGGCTGAAGAGACCCAGTACTTC
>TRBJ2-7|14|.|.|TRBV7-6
CASSLLAPTYEQYF
TGTGCCAGCAGCTTATTGGCACCGACCTACGAGCAGTACTTC
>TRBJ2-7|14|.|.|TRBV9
CASSDSAYSYEQYF
TGTGCCAGCAGCGATAGCGCTTACTCCTACGAGCAGTACTTC
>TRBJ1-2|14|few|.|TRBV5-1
CASSLRSGDYGYTF
TGCGCCAGCAGCTTACGTTCGGGGGACTATGGCTACACCTTC
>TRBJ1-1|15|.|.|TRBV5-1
CASSPRVGRGTEAFF
TGCGCCAGCAGCCCCCGGGTAGGCAGGGGCACTGAAGCTTTCTTT